This TCR beta chain was documented in a study of cytomegalovirus exposure and HLA in healthy donors. Primers: 60 Vbeta forward and 13 Jbeta reverse. Measured with immunoSEQ multiplex PCR; TCRdb has only the in-frame clones, and not every one. The sample includes 150,000 to 200,000 clones, 78% of them seen just once. Per the germline V gene, CDR1 is SNHLY and CDR2 is FYNNEI. This CDR3 contains 15 residues. Deletions cut 6 bases from V and 2 bases from J, with 15 bases between. The TCR comes from a woman aged 30 to 39 in good health and CMV-seropositive. Sequenced material: PBMCs. This chain uses TRBV2 with TRBJ2-3, with D possibly TRBD2 on 5 matching bases. Here the CDR3 reads CASSASGIFTDTQYF. In DNA form, the CDR3 reads TGTGCCAGCAGCGCGAGCGGTATATTCACAGATACGCAGTATTTT.